Each of the 4 T cell receptor beta chains below was sequenced from the same sample in a study of molecular identifiers for immune sequencing clone quantification. One entry per CDR3 protein, called by TCRdb with MiXCR from the PCR reads. The sample comprises about 640,000 distinct CDR3 sequences, 15% to 20% of which are singletons, and 0.85% to 0.9% rests with the top ten. Input material: naive CD8+ T cells from blood, with Jurkat cell RNA spiked in. Indicated subset: FACS-sorted CD8+CD4-CCR7+CD45RA+ naive T cells. The receptors here all came from a human donor in good health. Some libraries in this study had Jurkat cell RNA spiked in.

This clonotype was seen ten or more times. The rearrangement joins TRBV5-6 to TRBJ2-7; D gene ambiguous. Germline-derived CDR1 and CDR2 are SGHDT and YYEEEE. This CDR3 spans 14 amino acids. V lost 1 base and J 1 base, leaving 9 bases between the germline ends. In nucleotides, the CDR3 is TGTGCCAGCAGCTTGAAGTCGCGTTCCTACGAGCAGTACTTC. It codes for CASSLKSRSYEQYF.

At least ten counts were recorded for this clonotype. The chain couples TRBV12-3 or TRBV12-4 to TRBJ2-3; TRBD2 is a possible D gene (6 bases). Deletions cut 1 base from V and 3 bases from J, with 8 bases between. The CDR3 contains 14 residues. CDR3 DNA sequence: TGTGCCAGCAGTTTAGGAAGCGGGACAGATACGCAGTATTTT. Its translation is CASSLGSGTDTQYF.

Turning to this clonotype: This may arise from a read error, as a much more abundant clone is one base away. This chain connects TRBV29-1 to TRBJ1-2; possible D gene TRBD1, 5 bases. The CDR3 loop spans 13 amino acids. Germline V lookup: CDR1 SQVTM, CDR2 ANQGSEA. In DNA form, the CDR3 reads TGCAGCGTTGTACTCCAGGGTAACCATGGCTACACCTTC. Translating it yields CSVVLQGNHGYTF.

The table lists this clonotype with many counts. Its ends do not fully match the called genes, so a read error is possible. The V and J genes are TRBV6-5 and TRBJ2-7; either TRBD1 or TRBD2 may supply D (5 bases each). The germline gives CDR1 MNHEY, CDR2 SVGAGI. This CDR3 is built from 14 residues. CDR3 DNA sequence: TGTTCCAGCAGGCCGGGACCCAGCTCCTACGAGCAGTACTTC. Its protein product is CSSRPGPSSYEQYF.